These 14 T cell receptor beta chains share one sample of origin, sequenced in a study of cytomegalovirus exposure and HLA in healthy donors. The primer mix had 60 Vbeta and 13 Jbeta primers. Libraries were prepared by immunoSEQ multiplex PCR; TCRdb keeps only in-frame clonotypes and omits some of them. The repertoire has some 270,000 clones, around 90% of them found once; the top ten carry roughly 1.6%. Material: PBMCs. The source of these receptors is a girl under 10 years old in good health and CMV-seronegative.

This sequence joins TRBV13 and TRBJ2-7; D is undetermined. This CDR3 is 12 amino acids long. Trimming left V 5 bases short and J 2 bases short, with 7 bases between. In germline, CDR1 is PRHDT, CDR2 FYEKMQ (reference sequence). DNA for the CDR3: TGTGCCAGCAGCCGACACGCCTACGAGCAGTACTTC. Encoded protein: CASSRHAYEQYF.

The gene calls are TRBV19 and TRBJ2-1, with D tentatively TRBD2 (5 bases). This CDR3 has 13 residues. The V gene's germline CDR1 is LNHDA and CDR2 SQIVND (reference sequence). V lost 7 bases to trimming and J lost 2 bases, with 9 bases between them. The CDR3 sequence: CASTGNTYNEQFF. The CDR3 coding sequence is TGTGCCAGTACCGGGAATACCTACAATGAGCAGTTCTTC.

The chain couples TRBV6-1 to TRBJ2-5, with 7 bases identical to TRBD2. The junction had 10 bases not matched to a gene; V was cut back by 3 bases and J by 3 bases. This CDR3 comprises 16 residues. Germline V gene data show CDR1 as MNHNS and CDR2 as SASEGT. This CDR3 is CASSEWTSLEEETQYF. In DNA, the CDR3 is TGTGCCAGCAGTGAGTGGACTAGTCTGGAAGAAGAGACCCAGTACTTC.

The rearrangement uses TRBV2 and TRBJ1-5; 7 bases map to TRBD1. The CDR3 has 16 residues. CDR1 and CDR2 from the germline V gene are SNHLY and FYNNEI. V was pared by 4 bases and J by 0 bases, with 6 bases of the junction left unmatched. CDR3 nucleotide sequence: TGTGCCAGCAGTGGCGGGACAGCTTCTAGCAATCAGCCCCAGCATTTT. Its translation is CASSGGTASSNQPQHF.

In its sample, this clone was seen a few times. This chain joins TRBV5-4 and TRBJ2-7; weak D call: TRBD1 (8 bases). Germline loops: CDR1 SGHNT, CDR2 YYREEE (reference sequence). This CDR3 is built from 18 residues. Trimming cost V 0 bases and J 0 bases, with 19 bases left between them. In nucleotides, the CDR3 is TGTGCCAGCAGCTTGGGGCCCCACAGGGGGGGACACTCCTACGAGCAGTACTTC. It yields the protein CASSLGPHRGGHSYEQYF.

This clone has just one count. The chain combines TRBV6-5 with TRBJ2-1; 7 bases map to TRBD1. The germline CDR1 and CDR2 sequences are MNHEY and SVGAGI. V dropped 6 bases and J dropped 9; count of bases not matched to a gene: 8. The CDR3 consists of 13 residues. The CDR3, as DNA: TGTGCCAGCAGCTCCAGGACAGGAGGTGAGCAGTTCTTC. This translates into CASSSRTGGEQFF.

The chain has TRBV28 and TRBJ2-7, with D perhaps TRBD1 (7 bases). Trimming shortened V by 5 bases and J by 6 bases, and 17 bases separated the two germline ends. The CDR3 sequence is 14 residues long. The germline V gene encodes CDR1 MDHEN and CDR2 SYDVKM. The CDR3 nucleotides are TGTGCCAGCAGTGACGCGGAGGGGGCCAGCGAGCAGTACTTC. The encoded protein is CASSDAEGASEQYF. Filled out from reference TRBV28 and TRBJ2-7, the complete variable domain reads DVKVTQSSRYLVKRTGEKVFLECVQDMDHENMFWYRQDPGLGLRLIYFSYDVKMKEKGDIPEGYSVSREKKERFSLILESASTNQTSMYLCASSDAEGASEQYFGPGTRLTVT.

The chain uses TRBV18 and TRBJ1-3; the D gene is possibly TRBD1 (6 bases). Trimming took 0 bases from V and 1 from J, leaving 19 bases between them. The CDR3 is 19 amino acids. Germline CDR1 is KGHSH and CDR2 is LQKENI. This CDR3 reads CASSPPGYSTGGSGNTIYF. Written as DNA, the CDR3 is TGTGCCAGCTCACCACCAGGCTATTCGACAGGAGGTTCTGGAAACACCATATATTTT.

The chain joins TRBV30 to TRBJ1-2, with TRBD1 identical over 8 bases. The germline V gene has CDR1 GTSNPN and CDR2 SVGIG (reference sequence). This CDR3 is built from 15 residues. The J segment lost 9 bases and the V segment lost 1 base, leaving 13 bases of the junction unmatched. The CDR3 sequence: CAWSETGASQYSYTF. The CDR3 coding sequence is TGTGCCTGGAGTGAGACAGGGGCGAGTCAGTACAGCTACACCTTC.

This rearrangement joins TRBV7-8 to TRBJ2-3, with TRBD2 identical over 12 bases. Looked up from germline, CDR1 is SGHVS and CDR2 is FQNEAQ. The CDR3 has 18 amino acids. V lost 5 bases to trimming and J lost 2 bases; unmatched junction nucleotides: 11. The CDR3 protein is CASSPWTSGTYDTDTQYF. The DNA of the CDR3 is TGTGCCAGCAGCCCCTGGACTAGCGGGACCTATGACACAGATACGCAGTATTTT.

V usage is TRBV13 and J usage is TRBJ2-1, with 13 positions matching TRBD2. The length of the CDR3 is 16 residues. V was pared by 3 bases and J by 2 bases, with 1 base of the junction left unmatched. Germline V gene data show CDR1 as PRHDT and CDR2 as FYEKMQ (reference sequence). The CDR3 spells CASSFGLAGAYNEQFF. Written as DNA, the CDR3 is TGTGCCAGCAGCTTTGGACTAGCGGGGGCCTACAATGAGCAGTTCTTC.

The chain joins TRBV10-1 to TRBJ2-7; maybe TRBD2 (5 bases). V shed 3 bases and J shed 9 bases, with 15 bases lying between them. The CDR3 spans 13 residues. Germline V lookup: CDR1 WNHNN, CDR2 SYGVQD (reference sequence). The CDR3 sequence is CASSDLGRTAQYF. CDR3 DNA: TGCGCCAGCAGTGATTTGGGGAGAACTGCGCAGTACTTC.

The V gene is TRBV19, the J gene TRBJ1-5; D is undetermined. This CDR3 comprises 15 residues. With 5 bases removed from V and 0 bases from J, the gap between germline ends came to 11 bases. Germline assignment: CDR1 LNHDA and CDR2 SQIVND (reference sequence). CDR3 sequence reads: CASSPGVNSNQPQHF. Written as DNA, the CDR3 is TGTGCCAGTAGTCCTGGAGTTAATAGCAATCAGCCCCAGCATTTT.

The J gene is TRBJ2-6, the V gene TRBV18; D might be TRBD1 (6 bases). In germline, CDR1 is KGHSH, CDR2 LQKENI. V was trimmed by 3 bases and J by 2 bases, leaving 11 bases between them. This CDR3 is built from 16 residues. The CDR3 loop is CASSPPGVPGANVLTF. The CDR3, as DNA: TGTGCCAGCTCACCTCCAGGGGTCCCTGGGGCCAACGTCCTGACTTTC.